This entry lists 17 T cell receptor beta chains sequenced from one sample in a study of blood T cell repertoires in COVID-19. The data were produced by immunoSEQ multiplex PCR, yet TCRdb's version contains in-frame clones alone and is incomplete. This sample has about 170,000 clones, with approximately 86% found just once. Sequenced material: peripheral blood. These receptors originate from an elderly woman with COVID-19, enrolled during active disease.

This chain uses TRBV5-1 with TRBJ2-1; 11 bases align to TRBD2. This CDR3 is 15 amino acids long. Germline CDR1 and CDR2: SGHRS and YFSETQ. The V gene end was trimmed by 0 bases and the J gene end by 7 bases; junction bases not matched to a gene: 3. CDR3 amino acids: CASSLVIAGGNEQFF. The CDR3 DNA follows: TGCGCCAGCAGCTTGGTAATAGCGGGAGGGAATGAGCAGTTCTTC.

The rearrangement uses TRBV18 and TRBJ1-1, with 9 bases matching TRBD1. V was clipped by 4 bases and J by 3 bases; unmatched bases: 6. In germline, CDR1 is KGHSH, CDR2 LQKENI. This CDR3 contains 15 residues. The CDR3 nucleotides are TGTGCCAGCTCACAATTACAGGGGGCCCACACTGAAGCTTTCTTT. Translated, it gives CASSQLQGAHTEAFF.

This clone was found once. This rearrangement joins TRBV2 to TRBJ2-7; 9 bases are a match to TRBD1. The CDR3 totals 13 residues. Unmatched junction bases numbered 10, after V lost 10 bases and J lost 6 bases. Germline values: CDR1 SNHLY, CDR2 FYNNEI. As DNA, the CDR3 is TGTGCCACCGAGGGGACAGGGTCGAGCGAGCAGTACTTC. It is translated as CATEGTGSSEQYF.

The chain combines TRBV5-5 with TRBJ2-2; 7 bases map to TRBD2. V was clipped by 6 bases and J by 7 bases; unmatched bases: 9. This CDR3 has 14 residues. Germline CDR1 and CDR2: SGHKS and YYEKEE (reference sequence). This CDR3 is CASNLGGTGGELFF. The DNA of the CDR3 is TGTGCCAGCAACCTCGGGGGGACGGGCGGGGAGCTGTTTTTT. Together with reference TRBV5-5 and TRBJ2-2, the CDR3 gives the full variable domain: DAGVTQSPTHLIKTRGQQVTLRCSPISGHKSVSWYQQVLGQGPQFIFQYYEKEERGRGNFPDRFSARQFPNYSSELNVNALLLGDSALYLCASNLGGTGGELFFGEGSRLTVL.

A few counts support this clone. The gene calls are TRBV4-1 and TRBJ1-2; D may be TRBD1 (6 bases). With 1 base removed from V and 2 bases from J, the gap between germline ends came to 8 bases. The CDR3 loop spans 14 amino acids. Germline lookup yields CDR1 MGHRA and CDR2 YSYEKL. In DNA, the CDR3 is TGCGCCAGCAGCCAAGGTACAGGGAACTATGGCTACACCTTC. It encodes CASSQGTGNYGYTF.

This chain uses TRBV7-6 with TRBJ1-5; 7 bases map to TRBD1. CDR3 length: 16 amino acids. CDR1 is SGHVS, CDR2 FNYEAQ, per germline. V lost 1 base, J lost 1 base, and 4 bases stayed unmatched. CDR3: CASSLEGAHSNQPQHF. The DNA for the CDR3 is TGTGCCAGCAGCTTAGAGGGGGCGCACAGCAATCAGCCCCAGCATTTT.

The chain has TRBV4-2 and TRBJ2-7; 9 nucleotides agree with TRBD2. The CDR3 extends over 19 amino acids. CDR1 and CDR2 (germline): LGHNA, YNFKEQ. Trimming took 4 bases from V and 0 from J; bases not matched to a gene: 16. The CDR3 bases are TGTGCCAGCAGCCTGCGGCTAGCGGGAACCTTAAAGGACTCCTACGAGCAGTACTTC. It translates to CASSLRLAGTLKDSYEQYF.

The genes are TRBV3-1 (or the pseudogene TRBV3-2) and TRBJ1-3; D call uncertain. Germline V gene data show CDR1 as LGHDT and CDR2 as YNNKEL (reference sequence). CDR3 length equals 15 residues. Trimming removed 4 bases at V and 4 bases at J, with 14 bases between. The CDR3 sequence is CASSPTGAGGNTIYF. The CDR3 DNA is TGTGCCAGCAGCCCCACGGGCGCGGGAGGAAACACCATATATTTT.

The CDR3 coding sequence is TGTGCCAGTAGTATTGGGGCAGCGAACACTGAAGCTTTCTTT. Amino acid sequence: CASSIGAANTEAFF. The V and J genes are TRBV19 and TRBJ1-1, with a tentative D call TRBD1 (5 bases). The CDR3 totals 14 residues. The V gene lost 3 bases and the J gene lost 1 base, with 9 bases spanning the gap. Germline values: CDR1 LNHDA, CDR2 SQIVND (reference sequence).

Concerning this clone: This sample includes further DNA sequences coding for the same CDR3. The V and J genes are TRBV28 and TRBJ1-1; D uncertain. Trimming took off 3 bases at V and 1 base at J, with 6 bases between the two ends. Germline V lookup: CDR1 MDHEN, CDR2 SYDVKM. This CDR3 is built from 13 residues. Here the CDR3 reads CASSFRRNTEAFF. In DNA, the CDR3 is TGTGCCAGCAGTTTCCGGAGGAACACTGAAGCTTTCTTT.

The V call is TRBV5-1, the J call TRBJ2-2; TRBD2 is a possible D gene (6 bases). The CDR3 totals 16 residues. Trimming removed 0 bases at V and 2 bases at J, with 11 bases between. From germline, CDR1 is SGHRS and CDR2 YFSETQ. The CDR3 loop reads CASSLEGGLNTGELFF. The CDR3 DNA reads as TGCGCCAGCAGCTTGGAGGGAGGACTCAACACCGGGGAGCTGTTTTTT.

The chain employs TRBV2 and TRBJ2-3; 7 bases line up with TRBD1. This CDR3 is built from 15 residues. V dropped 5 bases and J dropped 5; count of bases not matched to a gene: 10. Germline assignment: CDR1 SNHLY and CDR2 FYNNEI. CDR3 in amino acids: CASSRRQGQQDTQYF. CDR3 nucleotides: TGTGCCAGCAGTCGCCGACAGGGCCAACAAGATACGCAGTATTTT. Based on the CDR3 plus reference TRBV2 and TRBJ2-3, the full variable domain is EPEVTQTPSHQVTQMGQEVILRCVPISNHLYFYWYRQILGQKVEFLVSFYNNEISEKSEIFDDQFSVERPDGSNFTLKIRSTKLEDSAMYFCASSRRQGQQDTQYFGPGTRLTVL.

The gene calls are TRBV5-4 and TRBJ2-7; perhaps TRBD1 as D (6 bases). This CDR3 has 13 amino acids. From germline, CDR1 is SGHNT and CDR2 YYREEE (reference sequence). The germline V and J ends were trimmed by 0 bases and 3 bases, with 7 bases remaining between them. CDR3 sequence: CASSLGTDYEQYF. CDR3 DNA sequence: TGTGCCAGCAGCTTGGGGACAGACTACGAGCAGTACTTC.

The chain uses TRBV19 and TRBJ1-2; maybe TRBD1 (6 bases). The CDR3 spans 12 residues. Trimming removed 9 bases at V and 8 bases at J, with 16 bases between. The V gene's germline CDR1 is LNHDA and CDR2 SQIVND (reference sequence). In nucleotides, the CDR3 is TGTGCCAGCCCAGACAGGTTCGGAGGCTACACCTTC. It codes for CASPDRFGGYTF.

The chain employs TRBV5-1 and TRBJ2-3; no firm D call. CDR1 SGHRS and CDR2 YFSETQ come from the germline V gene. The germline V and J ends were trimmed by 0 bases and 5 bases, with 13 bases remaining between them. This CDR3 is built from 15 residues. CDR3 nucleotides: TGCGCCAGCAGCTTGGGGCGCCGAGAGGAAGATACGCAGTATTTT. Amino acid sequence: CASSLGRREEDTQYF.

This chain links TRBV29-1 with TRBJ2-2; D gene unclear. The V end was cut by 3 bases, the J end by 1 base, with 6 bases between. The CDR3 has 13 amino acids. Germline V CDR1 and CDR2: SQVTM, ANQGSEA. This CDR3 reads CSVDRGNTGELFF. As DNA, the CDR3 is TGCAGCGTTGACCGCGGGAACACCGGGGAGCTGTTTTTT.

This clone is a singleton in its sample. This chain joins TRBV15 and TRBJ2-3; 8 bases agree with TRBD1. The CDR3 sequence is 16 residues long. The V gene end was trimmed by 1 base and the J gene end by 3 bases; junction bases not matched to a gene: 6. CDR1 is LNHNV and CDR2 is YYDKDF in the germline V gene (reference sequence). Written as DNA, the CDR3 is TGTGCCACCAGCAGAGGTCAGGGGGCTACGACAGATACGCAGTATTTT. Amino acids: CATSRGQGATTDTQYF.